This T cell receptor (beta chain) was sequenced in a study of cytomegalovirus exposure and HLA in healthy donors. Study-level information: The approximately 700 first-cohort repertoires shared a platform with the 130 or so validation repertoires, as reported in a later analysis.

General study findings and limits: Investigators reported under 200 TCR beta chains as tied to cytomegalovirus.

Germline V gives CDR1 SNHLY, CDR2 FYNNEI. V shed 6 bases, J shed 5 bases, and the junction held 9 bases outside the gene matches. This CDR3 region has 15 residues. Assay: immunoSEQ multiplex PCR; the TCRdb copy retains only in-frame clones and omits some. The repertoire consists of about 170,000 clones, with about 90% occurring once and the leading ten covering around a tenth. Separate from the approximately 670-subject first cohort, the roughly 110-subject validation cohort was the one that the donors belonged to. Of note for this clone: Its antigen remains unidentified.

The V gene is TRBV2, the J gene TRBJ2-3; 9 bases match TRBD2. The receptor was isolated from a woman aged 18-30 years in good health and CMV-seropositive. The sequencing input was PBMCs. CDR3 in amino acids: CASSLLAGSVDTQYF. The CDR3 nucleotides read TGTGCCAGCAGCCTGCTAGCGGGATCTGTAGATACGCAGTATTTT.